These 15 T cell receptor beta chains share one sample of origin, sequenced in a study of Ad26.COV2.S vaccination and SARS-CoV-2 variants. Treatment here: 15 to 20 received Ad26.COV2.S at low or high dose, single or two shots; several received placebo; per-sample allocation not given. The samples date from day 63 after the first vaccine or placebo injection. TCRdb's copy holds only in-frame clones and misses some; the assay was immunoSEQ multiplex PCR. The sample has roughly 510,000 clones, roughly 85% seen once. The sample in question was peripheral blood, obtained in a trial of Ad26.COV2.S vaccine versus placebo. These receptors were taken from a person between 18 and 65 years old who received the Ad26.COV2.S COVID-19 vaccine or a placebo.

The rearrangement uses TRBV30 and TRBJ1-2, with TRBD1 matching 7 bases. The CDR3 length is 15 residues. V dropped 2 bases and J dropped 2; count of bases not matched to a gene: 8. Germline CDR1 and CDR2: GTSNPN and SVGIG (reference sequence). The CDR3 spells CAWSPYRGPNYGYTF. As DNA, the CDR3 is TGTGCCTGGAGTCCTTACAGGGGCCCCAACTATGGCTACACCTTC.

The sample holds many counts of this clone. CDR3 bases: TGCGCCAGCCAGGGTTCGACTAATGAAAAACTGTTTTTT. Translating it yields CASQGSTNEKLFF. The chain combines TRBV5-1 with TRBJ1-4, with a tentative D call TRBD1 (5 bases). The CDR3 runs 13 residues. The V and J ends lost 7 bases and 2 bases respectively, with 9 bases between them. Germline V gene data show CDR1 as SGHRS and CDR2 as YFSETQ.

This clone has only one observation. The rearrangement links TRBV24-1 to TRBJ2-1; 13 bases line up with TRBD2. The CDR3 spans 20 residues. V shed 3 bases, J shed 1 base, and the junction held 11 bases outside the gene matches. Germline V gene sequence: CDR1 KGHDR, CDR2 SFDVKD. The DNA for the CDR3 is TGTGCCACCAGTGATACAGGGAGGACTAGCGGGAGTAAATCCTACAATGAGCAGTTCTTC. Protein sequence: CATSDTGRTSGSKSYNEQFF.

This chain uses TRBV7-2 with TRBJ2-2, with 7 bases lining up with TRBD1. The CDR3 has 18 amino acids. The J segment lost 5 bases and the V segment lost 3 bases, leaving 15 bases of the junction unmatched. Germline V lookup: CDR1 SGHTA, CDR2 FQGNSA. As DNA, the CDR3 is TGTGCCAGCAGCTTTCAAAAGACCCTGACAGGGTGGACCGGGGAGCTGTTTTTT. Its translation is CASSFQKTLTGWTGELFF.

The rearrangement uses TRBV20-1 and TRBJ2-7, with D uncertain. V dropped 5 bases and J dropped 5 bases, with 10 bases sitting between them. Germline V lookup: CDR1 DFQATT, CDR2 SNEGSKA (reference sequence). There are 11 residues in the CDR3. The CDR3 nucleotides are TGCAGTGCTGAAGTGGGCGACGAGCAGTACTTC. It codes for CSAEVGDEQYF.

CDR3 protein: CASTPPGGSGELFF. The CDR3 DNA follows: TGTGCCAGCACCCCCCCAGGGGGCTCCGGGGAGCTGTTTTTT. The chain uses TRBV6-5 and TRBJ2-2, with TRBD1 identical over 8 bases. J was trimmed by 6 bases and V by 7 bases; bases with no gene match: 7. The germline V gene has CDR1 MNHEY and CDR2 SVGAGI. This CDR3 is 14 amino acids long.

This rearrangement joins TRBV4-2 to TRBJ2-1; D not certain. CDR1 and CDR2 from the germline V gene are LGHNA and YNFKEQ. Trimming removed 1 base at V and 4 bases at J, with 11 bases between. CDR3 length: 15 amino acids. DNA of the CDR3: TGTGCCAGCAGCCAAGCGCCCTTAGGGTACAATGAGCAGTTCTTC. This encodes CASSQAPLGYNEQFF.

This chain uses TRBV19 with TRBJ1-5; D may be TRBD1 (6 bases). V lost 5 bases to trimming and J lost 11 bases, with 16 bases between them. The CDR3 has 13 amino acids. Germline V lookup: CDR1 LNHDA, CDR2 SQIVND (reference sequence). The CDR3 region is CASSVADRFSQHF. The CDR3, as DNA: TGTGCCAGTAGTGTAGCCGACAGGTTCTCCCAGCATTTT.

This clone has a single count. J is TRBJ1-2 and V is TRBV28; D may be TRBD1 (5 bases). Germline V CDR1 and CDR2: MDHEN, SYDVKM. Trimming stripped 1 base from V and 8 bases from J, with 14 bases between. The CDR3 runs to 14 residues. The CDR3 region has the DNA TGTGCCAGCAGTTTATCGGGGGGTTATTTCGGCTACACCTTC. Translating it yields CASSLSGGYFGYTF.

This sequence joins TRBV19 and TRBJ2-3, with a possible D match to TRBD2 (5 bases). Trimming took off 1 base at V and 3 bases at J, with 11 bases between the two ends. Germline CDR1 LNHDA, CDR2 SQIVND (reference sequence). This CDR3 region has 15 residues. Here the CDR3 reads CASSIVRAQTDTQYF. CDR3 DNA sequence: TGTGCCAGTAGTATAGTGAGGGCGCAGACAGATACGCAGTATTTT.

The chain is built from TRBV10-3 and TRBJ1-3, with unresolved D. The CDR3 runs to 15 residues. The V end was cut by 6 bases, the J end by 0 bases, with 12 bases between. Per the germline V gene, CDR1 is ENHRY and CDR2 is SYGVKD. The CDR3 sequence: CAIRADGTSGNTIYF. The CDR3 region has the DNA TGTGCCATCAGGGCGGACGGAACCTCTGGAAACACCATATATTTT.

This clone was observed a single time. The rearrangement uses TRBV7-2 and TRBJ2-4; 9 nucleotides match TRBD1. CDR1 SGHTA and CDR2 FQGNSA come from the germline V gene. This CDR3 has 15 amino acids. The V and J ends lost 4 bases and 4 bases, in that order; junction bases with no gene match: 5. In nucleotides, the CDR3 is TGTGCCAGCAGCTCGTCGGGGACAGGGAAAAACATTCAGTACTTC. It specifies CASSSSGTGKNIQYF.

The V call is TRBV29-1, the J call TRBJ2-2, with D tentatively TRBD1 or TRBD2 (5 bases each). V shed 7 bases and J shed 0 bases, with 12 bases lying between them. Germline CDR1 SQVTM, CDR2 ANQGSEA. This CDR3 has 14 residues. CDR3: CSAGTFANTGELFF. In DNA, the CDR3 is TGCAGCGCGGGGACCTTCGCGAACACCGGGGAGCTGTTTTTT.

This clone was seen only once. The chain links TRBV6-6 to TRBJ1-5; D might be TRBD1 (6 bases). The germline V gene has CDR1 MNHNY and CDR2 SVGAGI (reference sequence). The CDR3 contains 15 residues. Trimming pared 7 bases from V and 3 bases from J, leaving 16 bases between. The CDR3: CASTGTTGINQPQHF. The CDR3, as DNA: TGTGCCAGCACCGGGACAACGGGAATCAATCAGCCCCAGCATTTT.

The rearrangement joins TRBV18 to TRBJ1-1, with D possibly matching TRBD1 (5 bases). CDR3 size: 13 residues. V lost 4 bases and J 5 bases, leaving 11 bases between the germline ends. Germline CDR1 is KGHSH and CDR2 is LQKENI. The CDR3 here is CASSQSQGTEAFF. The CDR3 nucleotides are TGTGCCAGCTCACAGTCGCAGGGAACTGAAGCTTTCTTT.